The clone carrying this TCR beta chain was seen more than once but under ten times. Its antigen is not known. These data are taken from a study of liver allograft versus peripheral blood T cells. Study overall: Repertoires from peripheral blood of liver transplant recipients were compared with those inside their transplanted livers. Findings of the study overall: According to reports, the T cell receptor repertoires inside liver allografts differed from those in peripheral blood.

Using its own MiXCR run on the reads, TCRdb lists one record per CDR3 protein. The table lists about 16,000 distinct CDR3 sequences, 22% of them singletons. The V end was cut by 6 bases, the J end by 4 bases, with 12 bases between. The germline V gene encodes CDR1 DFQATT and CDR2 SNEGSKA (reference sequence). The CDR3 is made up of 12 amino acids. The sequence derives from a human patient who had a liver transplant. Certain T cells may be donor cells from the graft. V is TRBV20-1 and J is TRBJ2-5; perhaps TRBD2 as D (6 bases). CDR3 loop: CSAQSRGETQYF. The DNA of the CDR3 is TGCAGTGCGCAGTCGCGGGGAGAGACCCAGTACTTC.